The 5 T cell receptor beta chains given below trace back to one sample, sequenced in a study of T cell clonotyping in hematopoietic cell transplantation (dated by TCRdb to the early 2020s). Libraries were made using the immunoSEQ multiplex PCR assay. The table comes from immuneACCESS by way of TCRdb, which keeps in-frame sequences with V and J called. Part of the clones is missing from these tables; in studies checked, under half for an unresolved V gene and the rest for unknown reasons. The sample data list some 29,000 clones, and around 90% of these were observed just once. The ten largest account for about 10% of the sample. Taken with the paper, the label for time point translates to: 100 days after allo-HCT. Sequencing used PBMCs, obtained 100 days after allogeneic stem cell transplant. These receptors were obtained from a female patient aged 45-60 years who had an allogeneic stem cell transplant from a related donor, so the T cells may come from the graft donor. Some clones in this sample may be carry-over from other donors' samples.

This chain uses TRBV4-1 with TRBJ1-5; 8 bases agree with TRBD1. Germline-derived CDR1 and CDR2 are MGHRA and YSYEKL. The CDR3 is 16 amino acids. Germline trimming cut 4 bases from V and 9 bases from J; bases unmatched to any gene: 14. CDR3 sequence: CASSPYSTGEGLPQHF. DNA for the CDR3: TGCGCCAGCAGCCCATACTCGACAGGGGAGGGGTTGCCCCAGCATTTT.

The chain carries TRBV2 and TRBJ2-5; D is possibly TRBD2 (6 bases). Between the trimmed V and J ends, which lost 6 bases and 5 bases, there was a span of 13 bases. The CDR3 loop spans 13 amino acids. Germline V gene sequence: CDR1 SNHLY, CDR2 FYNNEI. CDR3 bases: TGTGCCAGCAGCGCTTTAGCGGCGGAGACCCAGTACTTC. Amino acids: CASSALAAETQYF.

The genes are TRBV30 and TRBJ1-5; 9 nucleotides agree with TRBD1. Per germline, CDR1 GTSNPN and CDR2 SVGIG (reference sequence). The CDR3 loop spans 13 amino acids. V gave up 7 bases and J gave up 2 bases; unmatched junction bases: 3. The CDR3 spells CALDRGGNQPQHF. The CDR3 coding sequence is TGTGCCTTGGACAGGGGAGGCAATCAGCCCCAGCATTTT.

The chain couples TRBV2 to TRBJ2-1, with 8 bases fitting TRBD2. Germline V gene lookup returns CDR1 SNHLY and CDR2 FYNNEI. The CDR3 covers 16 residues. With V trimmed by 6 bases and J by 1 base, 8 bases remained unmatched. The CDR3, as DNA: TGTGCCAGCAGCATCACCGGGACTAGGTCCTACAATGAGCAGTTCTTC. Its protein is CASSITGTRSYNEQFF.

The chain uses TRBV6-5 and TRBJ1-2; 11 bases match TRBD1. The length of the CDR3 is 13 residues. Germline CDR1 and CDR2: MNHEY and SVGAGI. The ends lost 5 bases at V and 8 bases at J; junction bases unmatched: 4. The CDR3 DNA sequence: TGTGCCAGCAGTGCGGACAGGGGGCACGGCTACACCTTC. As protein: CASSADRGHGYTF.